This record looks at one TCR beta chain sequence and its context. Those who participated ranged in age from about 18 to 89 years and resided in about two dozen US areas. Resolution of symptoms, clearance, or two negative PCRs was present in recovered Cohort 3 donors. The data originate from a study of blood T cell repertoires in COVID-19. The method was immunoSEQ multiplex PCR; TCRdb's version includes in-frame clones alone and lacks a portion of them. The data show around 300,000 clones, nearly 90% seen once. V shed 2 bases and J 6 bases; nucleotides not matched to a gene: 5. The CDR3 contains 15 residues. Germline CDR1 reads GTSNPN; CDR2 reads SVGIG (reference sequence).

The rearrangement links TRBV30 to TRBJ2-3, with 13 bases matching TRBD2. Source material: PBMCs or T cells enriched from blood (not recorded which). This clonotype was sampled from a woman aged 55-70 years who had recovered from COVID-19. The CDR3 region has the DNA TGTGCCTGGAGTTGGACTAGCGGGAGCTACGATACGCAGTATTTT. This gives the protein CAWSWTSGSYDTQYF.